Each of the 2 T cell receptor beta chains below was sequenced from the same sample in a study of spatial heterogeneity in lung cancer. General study results and limits: Within tumors, counts of expanded alpha and beta TCRs tracked tumor mutation counts.

TCRdb independently ran MiXCR on the 5' RACE reads; one entry per CDR3 protein. The data show 700 to 850 distinct CDR3 sequences, 10% seen once. No antigens are known for them. The time point here: sample taken at primary tumor resection. The source material was lung tumor tissue, sampled at surgery. All receptors derive from a male donor with early-stage non-small cell lung cancer.

In its sample, this clonotype ranks as medium-sized (0.01 to 0.1%). The library was built for alpha chains, so this beta chain is an off-target read and its size means little. The chain uses TRBV20-1 and TRBJ1-3; 9 bases match TRBD1. The CDR3 sequence is 19 residues long. V lost 1 base, J lost 3 bases, and 16 bases stayed unmatched. The germline V gene encodes CDR1 DFQATT and CDR2 SNEGSKA (reference sequence). CDR3 sequence: CSARALRDRDGKGGNTIYF. In nucleotides, the CDR3 is TGCAGTGCTAGAGCTTTACGGGACAGGGATGGAAAAGGTGGAAACACCATATATTTT.

This clonotype is deemed medium-sized. Because the library targeted alpha chains, this beta chain is an off-target read whose size means little. The chain links TRBV18 to TRBJ1-1; D call uncertain. Trimming stripped 3 bases from V and 0 bases from J, with 8 bases between. The CDR3 covers 14 residues. CDR1 is KGHSH, CDR2 LQKENI, per germline. The CDR3 nucleotides are TGTGCCAGCTCACCCGGACTGTTGAACACTGAAGCTTTCTTT. It codes for CASSPGLLNTEAFF.